This TCR beta chain was captured in a study of control samples from healthy donors and cancer patients. Measured with immunoSEQ multiplex PCR; TCRdb has only the in-frame clones, and not every one. The sample shows 130,000 or so clones, 91% of them seen only once. Sequencing was performed on blood. The receptor was derived from a young man in good health.

CDR3 bases: TGTGCCAGTAGTAGCCGCTTCTCTTCTGGGGCCGGGGAGCTGTTTTTT. Amino acids: CASSSRFSSGAGELFF. The chain combines TRBV19 with TRBJ2-2; no clear D gene. Germline-derived CDR1 and CDR2 are LNHDA and SQIVND (reference sequence). This CDR3 is built from 16 residues. The V end lost 4 bases, the J end lost 6 bases, and 18 bases lay between the germline ends.